A selection of T cell receptor beta chains follows, all from one sample in a study of radiotherapy plus CTLA-4 blockade in lung cancer. Profiling relied on immunoSEQ multiplex PCR, and the TCRdb table lists in-frame clones only, not all of them. The data show tens of thousands of clones, 65% to 85% seen once. This specimen consisted of peripheral blood, obtained from a patient treated with radiotherapy plus ipilimumab. Receptor source: a human donor with non-small cell lung cancer whose response to radiotherapy plus ipilimumab could not be evaluated. Each CDR3 is given with its conserved first and last residue. A D gene is named only where the DNA matches it firmly. Clone size is given for some rows only: seen once, a few or many times, or a class if the clone is expanded.

V gene: TRBV7-3; D gene: TRBD2; clone size: NA; J gene: TRBJ2-1; CDR3 protein: CASSLRGPAGGLNEQFF; CDR3 DNA: TGTGCCAGCAGCTTAAGGGGGCCGGCGGGGGGCCTAAATGAGCAGTTCTTC
V gene: TRBV4-1; D gene: NA; clone size: NA; J gene: TRBJ1-1; CDR3 protein: CASTSRDPNTEAFF; CDR3 DNA: TGCGCCAGCACTTCCAGGGATCCGAACACTGAAGCTTTCTTT
V gene: TRBV5-6; D gene: TRBD2; clone size: NA; J gene: TRBJ2-5; CDR3 protein: CASSFAGDQETQYF; CDR3 DNA: TGTGCCAGCAGCTTCGCGGGGGATCAAGAGACCCAGTACTTC
V gene: TRBV27; D gene: NA; clone size: NA; J gene: TRBJ1-1; CDR3 protein: CASSDRTGGAGTEAFF; CDR3 DNA: TGTGCCAGCAGTGACCGGACCGGAGGGGCGGGCACTGAAGCTTTCTTT
V gene: TRBV5-1; D gene: TRBD2; clone size: NA; J gene: TRBJ2-2; CDR3 protein: CASSSSGSPTGELFF; CDR3 DNA: TGCGCCAGCAGCTCTAGCGGGAGTCCTACCGGGGAGCTGTTTTTT
V gene: TRBV9; D gene: NA; clone size: once; J gene: TRBJ1-4; CDR3 protein: CASSVGAGNGGTNEKLFF; CDR3 DNA: TGTGCCAGCAGCGTAGGAGCAGGGAATGGGGGGACTAATGAAAAACTGTTTTTT
V gene: TRBV5-4; D gene: NA; clone size: NA; J gene: TRBJ2-6; CDR3 protein: CASSSRGGANVLTF; CDR3 DNA: TGTGCCAGCAGCTCGCGAGGAGGGGCCAACGTCCTGACTTTC
V gene: TRBV5-1; D gene: TRBD1; clone size: NA; J gene: TRBJ2-5; CDR3 protein: CASSLAARGWETQYF; CDR3 DNA: TGCGCCAGCAGCTTGGCCGCCAGGGGGTGGGAGACCCAGTACTTC
V gene: TRBV15; D gene: NA; clone size: NA; J gene: TRBJ2-5; CDR3 protein: CATSRDHQETQYF; CDR3 DNA: TGTGCCACCAGCAGAGATCATCAAGAGACCCAGTACTTC
V gene: TRBV7-9; D gene: NA; clone size: NA; J gene: TRBJ2-1; CDR3 protein: CASTKRYNEQFF; CDR3 DNA: TGTGCCAGCACTAAGCGCTACAATGAGCAGTTCTTC
V gene: TRBV25-1; D gene: TRBD1; clone size: few; J gene: TRBJ1-1; CDR3 protein: CASTTGGLRTEAFF; CDR3 DNA: TGTGCCAGTACCACAGGGGGCCTGCGTACTGAAGCTTTCTTT
V gene: TRBV9; D gene: NA; clone size: NA; J gene: TRBJ2-2; CDR3 protein: CASSPLNTGELFF; CDR3 DNA: TGTGCCAGCAGCCCTCTTAACACCGGGGAGCTGTTTTTT
V gene: TRBV15; D gene: NA; clone size: NA; J gene: TRBJ2-1; CDR3 protein: CATSGTPRGNEQFF; CDR3 DNA: TGTGCCACCTCGGGGACCCCCAGGGGCAATGAGCAGTTCTTC
V gene: TRBV5-6; D gene: TRBD2; clone size: NA; J gene: TRBJ2-1; CDR3 protein: CASSLPLGGGPRNEQFF; CDR3 DNA: TGTGCCAGCAGCCTTCCCCTCGGGGGAGGGCCGAGGAATGAGCAGTTCTTC
V gene: TRBV5-1; D gene: NA; clone size: NA; J gene: TRBJ2-7; CDR3 protein: CASSTGESSYEQYF; CDR3 DNA: TGCGCCAGCAGCACTGGTGAGAGCTCCTACGAGCAGTACTTC
V gene: TRBV10-3; D gene: NA; clone size: medium-sized; J gene: TRBJ1-4; CDR3 protein: CAISDGQNEKLFF; CDR3 DNA: TGTGCCATCAGTGATGGACAGAATGAAAAACTGTTTTTT
V gene: TRBV18; D gene: TRBD1; clone size: few; J gene: TRBJ1-2; CDR3 protein: CASQGTRQGWDYGYTF; CDR3 DNA: TGTGCCAGCCAGGGAACGAGACAGGGTTGGGACTATGGCTACACCTTC
V gene: TRBV5-4; D gene: NA; clone size: NA; J gene: TRBJ1-2; CDR3 protein: CASSFTGINYGYTF; CDR3 DNA: TGTGCCAGCAGCTTTACAGGGATTAACTATGGCTACACCTTC
V gene: TRBV4-3; D gene: TRBD2; clone size: NA; J gene: TRBJ2-2; CDR3 protein: CASSHEAAGDLAGELFF; CDR3 DNA: TGCGCCAGCAGCCACGAAGCCGCGGGAGATTTGGCCGGGGAGCTGTTTTTT
V gene: TRBV19; D gene: TRBD1; clone size: NA; J gene: TRBJ2-7; CDR3 protein: CASSLGTVITRMEQYF; CDR3 DNA: TGTGCCAGTAGTCTTGGGACAGTTATTACGAGAATGGAGCAGTACTTC
V gene: TRBV18; D gene: NA; clone size: few; J gene: TRBJ2-3; CDR3 protein: CASSPRDFMNTQYF; CDR3 DNA: TGTGCCAGCTCACCCCGGGACTTCATGAATACGCAGTATTTT
V gene: TRBV2; D gene: NA; clone size: NA; J gene: TRBJ1-6; CDR3 protein: CASSRQLTGPLHF; CDR3 DNA: TGTGCCAGCTCACGACAGCTAACCGGACCCCTCCACTTT
V gene: TRBV18; D gene: NA; clone size: few; J gene: TRBJ2-7; CDR3 protein: CASSPSGTIYEQYF; CDR3 DNA: TGTGCCAGCTCACCATCCGGGACAATCTACGAGCAGTACTTC
V gene: TRBV7-8; D gene: NA; clone size: once; J gene: TRBJ2-3; CDR3 protein: CASSLGGPIDTQYF; CDR3 DNA: TGTGCCAGCAGCTTAGGGGGGCCTATAGATACGCAGTATTTT
V gene: TRBV7-6; D gene: TRBD1; clone size: once; J gene: TRBJ2-1; CDR3 protein: CASSKDRALDEQFF; CDR3 DNA: TGTGCCAGCAGCAAGGACAGGGCTCTTGATGAGCAGTTCTTC
V gene: TRBV28; D gene: TRBD1; clone size: NA; J gene: TRBJ1-2; CDR3 protein: CASSVPGTGGDPPCF; CDR3 DNA: TGTGCCAGCAGCGTACCCGGGACAGGGGGCGACCCCCCTTGCTTC